This passage covers 31 T cell receptor beta chains from one sample sequenced in a study of CXCR3-negative and CXCR3-positive naive CD8 T cells. Their target antigens are unknown. 5' RACE with UMI labels generated the TRB cDNA libraries. Reanalyzing the 5' RACE reads, TCRdb keeps one entry per CDR3 protein, without DNA. Its table lists about 98,000 distinct CDR3 sequences. Notes on the study in general: CXCR3-positive naive cells carried more hydrophobic TRB CDR3s than CXCR3-negative ones.

The sample consisted of naive CXCR3+ CD8+ T cells from blood. Subset denoted: CD45RO-CCR7+CD27+CD95- naive CD8+ T cells expressing CXCR3 (TNR3+). The origin of the receptors is a human donor in good health. Some clones in this sample may be carry-over from other donors' samples.

J is TRBJ2-1 and V is TRBV19; the TRBD1 assignment by TCRdb is unverifiable without DNA. The CDR3 extends over 14 amino acids. Germline CDR1 and CDR2: LNHDA and SQIVND (reference sequence). The CDR3 loop reads CASSDRGIYNEQFF. Supplemented by reference TRBV19 and TRBJ2-1, the full variable domain reads DGGITQSPKYLFRKEGQNVTLSCEQNLNHDAMYWYRQDPGQGLRLIYYSQIVNDFQKGDIAEGYSVSREKKESFPLTVTSAQKNPTAFYLCASSDRGIYNEQFFGPGTRLTVL.

The chain combines TRBV20-1 with TRBJ2-7; TCRdb reports TRBD1, a call that lacks DNA to check it against. CDR3 length: 11 residues. The V gene's germline CDR1 is DFQATT and CDR2 SNEGSKA (reference sequence). This CDR3 reads CSALSGVEQYF.

The chain carries TRBV9 and TRBJ2-2; absent DNA, TCRdb's TRBD1 call cannot be checked. The V gene's germline CDR1 is SGDLS and CDR2 YYNGEE. The CDR3 spans 14 residues. CDR3 sequence: CASSVQGDTGELFF.

V usage is TRBV29-1 and J usage is TRBJ2-3; TCRdb indicates TRBD2, and absent DNA this call remains unverified. CDR3 length: 15 amino acids. CDR1 and CDR2 from the germline V gene are SQVTM and ANQGSEA. The CDR3 loop reads CSVEGGTMSSDTQYF.

The chain joins TRBV5-1 to TRBJ2-7; TCRdb's D call, TRBD2, is unchecked because there is no DNA. The germline V gene encodes CDR1 SGHRS and CDR2 YFSETQ. The CDR3 extends over 16 amino acids. This chain's CDR3 is CASSLEVSSNSYEQYF.

V is TRBV19 and J is TRBJ1-1; TCRdb's D gene call, TRBD1, goes unchecked for lack of DNA. The CDR3 has 17 residues. In germline, CDR1 is LNHDA, CDR2 SQIVND (reference sequence). The CDR3 here is CASSIDSPAGRDTEAFF. The full variable domain, its missing parts supplied by reference TRBV19 and TRBJ1-1, is DGGITQSPKYLFRKEGQNVTLSCEQNLNHDAMYWYRQDPGQGLRLIYYSQIVNDFQKGDIAEGYSVSREKKESFPLTVTSAQKNPTAFYLCASSIDSPAGRDTEAFFGQGTRLTVV.

The V and J genes are TRBV5-5 and TRBJ1-3; TCRdb indicates TRBD1, and absent DNA this call remains unverified. Germline CDR1 is SGHKS and CDR2 is YYEKEE (reference sequence). The CDR3 spans 17 residues. This chain's CDR3 is CASSWGPGSGSGNTIYF. The whole variable domain, remainder taken from reference TRBV5-5 and TRBJ1-3, is DAGVTQSPTHLIKTRGQQVTLRCSPISGHKSVSWYQQVLGQGPQFIFQYYEKEERGRGNFPDRFSARQFPNYSSELNVNALLLGDSALYLCASSWGPGSGSGNTIYFGEGSWLTVV.

This chain joins TRBV6-2 or TRBV6-3 and TRBJ2-1. The CDR3 is 12 amino acids. From germline, CDR1 is MNHEY and CDR2 SVGEGT. The CDR3 is CASSNGNNEQFF.

The chain recombines TRBV27 with TRBJ2-1. The CDR3 has 11 amino acids. The germline V gene has CDR1 MNHEY and CDR2 SMNVEV (reference sequence). CDR3 region: CASSFFGEQFF.

The J gene is TRBJ2-5, the V gene TRBV7-9; TCRdb's D call, TRBD1, is unchecked because there is no DNA. The germline CDR1 and CDR2 sequences are SEHNR and FQNEAQ (reference sequence). CDR3 size: 15 residues. The CDR3 sequence: CASSTRDRGPETQYF.

The chain employs TRBV6-1 and TRBJ1-2; TCRdb's D call of TRBD1 is untestable without DNA. CDR3 length: 15 residues. Germline V gene data show CDR1 as MNHNS and CDR2 as SASEGT. This CDR3 is CASRPRGDLTYGYTF.

The chain recombines TRBV10-3 with TRBJ2-7; the D gene TCRdb calls, TRBD2, cannot be checked with no DNA. Germline V CDR1 and CDR2: ENHRY, SYGVKD. The CDR3 loop spans 12 amino acids. CDR3 sequence: CAILAGGYEQYF.

The chain is built from TRBV7-8 and TRBJ1-1. CDR1 is SGHVS, CDR2 FQNEAQ, per germline. CDR3 length: 12 amino acids. CDR3 sequence: CASSLVISEAFF.

V gene TRBV29-1 combines with J gene TRBJ1-2; lacking DNA, the TRBD1 call made by TCRdb goes unchecked. Looked up from germline, CDR1 is SQVTM and CDR2 is ANQGSEA. The CDR3 has 11 amino acids. This chain's CDR3 is CSGWGGYGYTF.

This chain connects TRBV12-3 or TRBV12-4 to TRBJ2-1; TCRdb reports TRBD2, a call that lacks DNA to check it against. The CDR3 has 16 residues. The CDR3 loop is CASSFSLSSGGAGQFF.

The V call is TRBV4-3, the J call TRBJ2-1; there is no DNA to check the TCRdb D call of TRBD2. The CDR3 has 15 residues. Germline V CDR1 and CDR2: LGHNA, YSLEER. The CDR3 sequence is CASSQDPAGSNEQFF.

This CDR3 is CASSEWGKSYEQYF. V gene TRBV25-1 combines with J gene TRBJ2-7. Per the germline V gene, CDR1 is MGHDK and CDR2 is SYGVNS. The CDR3 has 14 amino acids.

The chain combines TRBV30 with TRBJ2-7; absent DNA, TCRdb's TRBD1 call cannot be checked. There are 14 residues in the CDR3. CDR1 and CDR2 (germline): GTSNPN, SVGIG (reference sequence). The CDR3 is CAWALGTDFYEQYF.

The chain combines TRBV6-2 or TRBV6-3 with TRBJ2-7; without DNA, the TCRdb call of TRBD1 cannot be checked. The CDR3 sequence is 15 residues long. Germline assignment: CDR1 MNHEY and CDR2 SVGEGT. The CDR3 sequence: CASSPPGQDVGEQYF.

This chain uses TRBV6-5 with TRBJ2-2. Looked up from germline, CDR1 is MNHEY and CDR2 is SVGAGI. The CDR3 is 14 amino acids. The chain's CDR3 is CASSLKTQHGELFF.

The V gene is TRBV2, the J gene TRBJ2-7. The CDR3 runs to 13 residues. CDR1 SNHLY and CDR2 FYNNEI come from the germline V gene. The CDR3 reads CASSGGYSYEQYF.

V usage is TRBV28 and J usage is TRBJ2-7; absent DNA, TCRdb's TRBD1 call cannot be checked. The CDR3 totals 15 residues. Germline lookup yields CDR1 MDHEN and CDR2 SYDVKM. The CDR3 loop reads CASSPPGQGLWEQYF.

V gene TRBV29-1 combines with J gene TRBJ2-1; TCRdb's D call of TRBD1 is untestable without DNA. This CDR3 is built from 20 residues. Germline V gene data show CDR1 as SQVTM and CDR2 as ANQGSEA. CDR3 sequence reads: CSLYTPPRASGASSYNEQFF.

The chain employs TRBV4-3 and TRBJ2-7; TCRdb names TRBD1, which stays unverified in the absence of DNA. This CDR3 contains 16 residues. Germline V gives CDR1 LGHNA, CDR2 YSLEER. CDR3 region: CASSQDWSGQSYEQYF.

The chain couples TRBV19 to TRBJ1-1; TCRdb gives TRBD1 as the D gene, but with no DNA this cannot be confirmed. Germline CDR1 LNHDA, CDR2 SQIVND (reference sequence). The CDR3 sequence is 13 residues long. The CDR3 reads CASSIGEGDGAFF.

The chain employs TRBV7-3 and TRBJ1-2; TCRdb proposes TRBD1, but this gene call is untestable without DNA. Germline V lookup: CDR1 SGHTA, CDR2 FQGTGA. The CDR3 runs to 13 residues. This CDR3 is CASSPTPAEGYTF.

CDR3 in amino acids: CSAPGGGRTDTQYF. The chain combines TRBV29-1 with TRBJ2-3; as DNA is missing, the TRBD1 call by TCRdb cannot be tested. CDR1 is SQVTM and CDR2 is ANQGSEA in the germline V gene. The CDR3 runs 14 residues.

The V call is TRBV20-1, the J call TRBJ2-5; the TCRdb D gene call, TRBD2, has no DNA to confirm it. Germline CDR1 reads DFQATT; CDR2 reads SNEGSKA (reference sequence). The CDR3 sequence is 17 residues long. CDR3 residues: CSARVEGGGGPRETQYF.

The chain combines TRBV6-2 or TRBV6-3 with TRBJ2-3; TCRdb designates TRBD1, a call that cannot be tested without DNA. This CDR3 has 15 amino acids. The germline V gene encodes CDR1 MNHEY and CDR2 SVGEGT. The CDR3 protein is CASSYFAGDLDTQYF.

The J gene is TRBJ1-2, the V gene TRBV29-1; absent DNA, TCRdb's TRBD1 call cannot be checked. CDR1 SQVTM and CDR2 ANQGSEA come from the germline V gene. CDR3 length: 14 residues. The CDR3 protein is CSASADSTNYGYTF.

This rearrangement joins TRBV12-3 or TRBV12-4 to TRBJ2-3; there is no DNA to check the TCRdb D call of TRBD2. The CDR3 extends over 15 amino acids. CDR3 region: CASSPSGGATDTQYF.